The TCR beta chain described here comes from a study of T-cell reconstitution after alpha-beta-depleted transplantation in children. Findings and limits, study-wide: Fresh T-cell production supplied most of the T-cell counts and diversity seen one year after transplant. Reports say that about two months after transplant, the alpha-beta T cells came out of several hundred graft clones that had expanded. The study traced high day-60 TCRbeta diversity in some patients to surviving recipient T cells and thymic progenitors.

This clonotype has ten or more counts. Its target is not known. Germline V gives CDR1 SGHTA, CDR2 FQGNSA. V was clipped by 1 base and J by 6 bases; unmatched bases: 10. The length of the CDR3 is 17 residues. Unique molecular identifiers were incorporated during preparation of the TCRbeta library. TCRdb ran MiXCR on the PCR reads and lists one entry per CDR3 protein. The table lists under 300,000 distinct CDR3 sequences, approximately 10% of them singletons. The receptor comes from a male patient under 10 years old who had a stem cell transplant for chronic granulomatous disease, so the T cells may come from the graft donor. J is TRBJ2-1 and V is TRBV7-2; the match to TRBD2 covers 9 bases. Here the sequenced sample was peripheral blood, taken 180 days after TCRalphabeta/CD19-depleted stem cell transplant. DNA of the CDR3: TGTGCCAGCAGCTTAGTCTCTAGCGGGACCCAGGGCAATGAGCAGTTCTTC. Its translation is CASSLVSSGTQGNEQFF. The whole variable domain, remainder taken from reference TRBV7-2 and TRBJ2-1, is GAGVSQSPSNKVTEKGKDVELRCDPISGHTALYWYRQSLGQGLEFLIYFQGNSAPDKSGLPSDRFSAERTGGSVSTLTIQRTQQEDSAVYLCASSLVSSGTQGNEQFFGPGTRLTVL.